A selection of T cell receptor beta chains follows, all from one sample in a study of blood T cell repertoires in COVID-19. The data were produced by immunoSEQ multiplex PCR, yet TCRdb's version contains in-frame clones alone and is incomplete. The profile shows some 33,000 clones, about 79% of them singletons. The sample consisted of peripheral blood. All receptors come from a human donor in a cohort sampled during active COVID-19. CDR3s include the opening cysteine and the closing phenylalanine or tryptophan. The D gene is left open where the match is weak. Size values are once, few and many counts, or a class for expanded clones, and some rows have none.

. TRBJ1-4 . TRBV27 TGTGCCCCGTGCACTCTTGCAACTAATGAAAAACTGTTTTTT CAPCTLATNEKLFF
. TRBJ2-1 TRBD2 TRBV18 TGTGCCAGCTCACCCTACGGGGGGATCTACAATGAGCAGTTCTTC CASSPYGGIYNEQFF
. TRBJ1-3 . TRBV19 TGTGCCAGTAGCCAGGGTCTGGCTGGAAACACCATATATTTT CASSQGLAGNTIYF
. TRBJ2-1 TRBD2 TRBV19 TGTGCCAGTAGTATAACCCATAGCGGGGGGGCTGGCAATGAGCAGTTCTTC CASSITHSGGAGNEQFF
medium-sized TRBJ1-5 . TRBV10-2 TGCGCCAGCAGTGAGTCGCCGGGGAATAGCAATCAGCCCCAGCATTTT CASSESPGNSNQPQHF
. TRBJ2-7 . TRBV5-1 TGCGCCAGCAGCCCTGGGAGCAGTTCTGATCCCGAGCAGTACTTC CASSPGSSSDPEQYF
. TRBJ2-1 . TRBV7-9 TGTGCCAGCAGCGGGCGGACAGTCTTCTCCTACAATGAGCAGTTCTTC CASSGRTVFSYNEQFF
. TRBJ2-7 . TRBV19 TGTGCCAGTAGTATAGATGGGCAGTACGAGCAGTACTTC CASSIDGQYEQYF
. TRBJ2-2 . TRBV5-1 TGCGCCAGCAGCTTGGTGGTCCTAGGAACCGGGGAGCTGTTTTTT CASSLVVLGTGELFF
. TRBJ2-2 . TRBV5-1 TGCGCCAGCAGCTTGGTTGCAGGGACCGGGGAGCTGTTTTTT CASSLVAGTGELFF
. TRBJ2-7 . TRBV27 TGTGCCAGCAGTTTATCAGGGGAGGTTCCGGCCTACGAGCAGTACTTC CASSLSGEVPAYEQYF
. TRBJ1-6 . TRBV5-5 TGTGCCAGCAGCTTGGCCGGTCGACTGGGTATCTCACCCCTCCACTTT CASSLAGRLGISPLHF
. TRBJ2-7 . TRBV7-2 TGTGCCAGCAGCTCTCCGGGGTCTCTGGTGGGCGAGCAGTACTTC CASSSPGSLVGEQYF
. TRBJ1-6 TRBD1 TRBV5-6 TGTGCCAGCAGCTTTCGACAGGGAGAAAATTCACCCCTCCACTTT CASSFRQGENSPLHF
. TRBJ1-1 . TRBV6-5 TGTGCCAGCAGGGGGACATCCCGCGTGGACACTGAAGCTTTCTTT CASRGTSRVDTEAFF
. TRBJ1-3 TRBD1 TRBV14 TGTGCCAGCAGCTCTCCCGGGACAGGGGCTGGAAACACCATATATTTT CASSSPGTGAGNTIYF
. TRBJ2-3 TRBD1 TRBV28 TGTGCCAGCAGCCTAGGACAGGGGAAGCACTTT CASSLGQGKHF
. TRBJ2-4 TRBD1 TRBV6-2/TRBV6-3 TGTGCCAGCAGTTCCCGGACAGGGGCGAGGAACATTCAGTACTTC CASSSRTGARNIQYF
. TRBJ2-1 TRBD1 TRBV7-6 TGTGCCAGCAGCCCGAGCCCGGGACAGTACTACAATGAGCAGTTCTTC CASSPSPGQYYNEQFF
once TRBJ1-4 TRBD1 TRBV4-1 TGCGCCAGCAGCCAGACAGGGAGAGGAACTAATGAAAAACTGTTTTTT CASSQTGRGTNEKLFF
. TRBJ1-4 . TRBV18 TGTGCCAGCTCACCACCGACAACCACACGGGAAAAACTGTTTTTT CASSPPTTTREKLFF
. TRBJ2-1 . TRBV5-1 TGCGCCAGCAGCTTGGATAGGCTTCACGTCAGGGTCTTC CASSLDRLHVRVF
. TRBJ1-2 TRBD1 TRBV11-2 TGTGCCAGCAGCTTAGGGGACAGTCTATATTCCGACACCTTC CASSLGDSLYSDTF